This entry is about one TCR beta chain. Generated by immunoSEQ multiplex PCR, the TCRdb table keeps only in-frame clones and is missing some. Of more than 20,000 clones listed, less than 90% are singletons. Germline CDR1 reads MNHNY; CDR2 reads SVGAGI (reference sequence). The CDR3 covers 13 residues. Trimming shortened V by 2 bases and J by 5 bases, and 7 bases separated the two germline ends. This specimen comes from a study of graft-versus-host responses after intestinal transplantation. The starting material was PBMCs, obtained approximately four weeks after intestinal transplant. This chain connects TRBV6-6 to TRBJ2-4; D is unclear. This clonotype was sampled from a human patient who received an intestinal transplant, so some T cells may come from the graft donor. The CDR3 loop is CASSYNTENIQYF. CDR3 nucleotides: TGTGCCAGCAGTTACAACACAGAAAACATTCAGTACTTC.